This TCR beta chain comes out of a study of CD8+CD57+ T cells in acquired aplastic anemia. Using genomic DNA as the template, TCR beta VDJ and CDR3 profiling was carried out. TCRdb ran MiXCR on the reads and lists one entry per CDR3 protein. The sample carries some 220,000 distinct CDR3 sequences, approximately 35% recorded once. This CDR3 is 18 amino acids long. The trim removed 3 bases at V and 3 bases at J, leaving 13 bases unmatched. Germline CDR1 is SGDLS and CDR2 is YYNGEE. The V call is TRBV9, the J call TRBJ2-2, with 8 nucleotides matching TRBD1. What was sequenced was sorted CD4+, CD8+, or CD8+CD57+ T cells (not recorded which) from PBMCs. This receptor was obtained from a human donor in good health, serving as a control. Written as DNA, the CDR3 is TGTGCCAGCAGCGCCAAAAACCCGGACAGGGATTACACCGGGGAGCTGTTTTTT. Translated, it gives CASSAKNPDRDYTGELFF.